This T cell receptor beta chain was retrieved from a study of technical replicates of blood from a handful of donors. V was shortened by 3 bases and J by 3 bases, with 22 bases between the two germline ends. The CDR3 is 19 residues long. The germline V gene has CDR1 SGDLS and CDR2 YYNGEE. The protocol was immunoSEQ multiplex PCR, while the TCRdb copy is restricted to in-frame clones and leaves out a portion. The data show 85,000 to 100,000 clones, approximately 95% seen once. The clonotype was recovered from a human donor in good health. The sequenced sample was T cells isolated from PBMCs. The V and J genes are TRBV9 and TRBJ2-6, with D possibly being TRBD2 (6 bases). DNA of the CDR3: TGTGCCAGCAGCGGCCGGGCCCAAACGGACGGGAGTGGGGCCAACGTCCTGACTTTC. The encoded protein is CASSGRAQTDGSGANVLTF.